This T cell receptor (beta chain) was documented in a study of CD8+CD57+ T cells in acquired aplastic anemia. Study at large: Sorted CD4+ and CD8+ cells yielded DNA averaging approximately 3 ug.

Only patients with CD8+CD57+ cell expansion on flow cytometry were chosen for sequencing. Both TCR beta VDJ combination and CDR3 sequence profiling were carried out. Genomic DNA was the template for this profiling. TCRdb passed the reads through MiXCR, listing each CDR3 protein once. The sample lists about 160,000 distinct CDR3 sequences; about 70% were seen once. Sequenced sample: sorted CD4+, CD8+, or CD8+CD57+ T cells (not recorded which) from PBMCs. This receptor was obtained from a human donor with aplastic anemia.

The CDR3 spells CASSLAERSEQYF. The CDR3 coding sequence is TGTGCCAGCAGCTTAGCCGAGCGATCCGAGCAGTACTTC. V usage is TRBV7-2 and J usage is TRBJ2-7, with D unresolved. Trimming shortened V by 0 bases and J by 6 bases, and 9 bases separated the two germline ends. Looked up from germline, CDR1 is SGHTA and CDR2 is FQGNSA. CDR3 length: 13 residues. Supplemented by reference TRBV7-2 and TRBJ2-7, the full variable domain reads GAGVSQSPSNKVTEKGKDVELRCDPISGHTALYWYRQSLGQGLEFLIYFQGNSAPDKSGLPSDRFSAERTGGSVSTLTIQRTQQEDSAVYLCASSLAERSEQYFGPGTRLTVT.